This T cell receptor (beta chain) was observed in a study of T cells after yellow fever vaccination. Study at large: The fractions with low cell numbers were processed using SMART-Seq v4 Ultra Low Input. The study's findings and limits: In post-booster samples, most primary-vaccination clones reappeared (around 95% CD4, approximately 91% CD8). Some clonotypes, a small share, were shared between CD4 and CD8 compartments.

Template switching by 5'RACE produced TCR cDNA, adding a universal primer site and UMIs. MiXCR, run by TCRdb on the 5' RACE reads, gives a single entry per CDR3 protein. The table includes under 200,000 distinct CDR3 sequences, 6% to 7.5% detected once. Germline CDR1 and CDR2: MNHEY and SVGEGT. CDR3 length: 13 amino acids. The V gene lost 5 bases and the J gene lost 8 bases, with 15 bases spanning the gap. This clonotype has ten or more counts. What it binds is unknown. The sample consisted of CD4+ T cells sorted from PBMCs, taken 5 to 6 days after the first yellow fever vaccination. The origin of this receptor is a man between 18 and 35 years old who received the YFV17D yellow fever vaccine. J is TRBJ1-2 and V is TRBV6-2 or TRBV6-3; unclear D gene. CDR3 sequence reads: CASSKQRDGGYTF. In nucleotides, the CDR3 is TGTGCCAGCAGTAAACAGCGGGATGGCGGCTACACCTTC.